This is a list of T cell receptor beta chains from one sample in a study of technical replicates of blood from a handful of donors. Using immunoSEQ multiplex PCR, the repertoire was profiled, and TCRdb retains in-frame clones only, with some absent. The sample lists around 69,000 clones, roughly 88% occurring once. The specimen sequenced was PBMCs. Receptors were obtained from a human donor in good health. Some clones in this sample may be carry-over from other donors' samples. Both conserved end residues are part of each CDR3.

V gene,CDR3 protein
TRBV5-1,CASSLQGFGNTEAFF
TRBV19,CASSWASGGQETQYF
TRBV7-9,CASSPARGSNEQFF
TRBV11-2,CASSLVSGRAFYEQYF
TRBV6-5,CASSGQGARGYTF
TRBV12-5,CASGVGTDTDTQYF
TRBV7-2,CASSFAGPDNEQFF
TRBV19,CASSMSGSPNTGELFF
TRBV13,CASSPDSSGANVLTF
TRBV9,CASSVGLAGAYEQYF
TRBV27,CASSKGQLVTNYGYTF
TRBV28,CASSMAPSLEGAFF
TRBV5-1,CASSLEQGTGYTF
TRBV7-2,CASSSGRPDSGNTIYF
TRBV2,CASRYRGRGTEAFF
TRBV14,CASSLNLQGARETQYF
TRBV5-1,CASTPGGSGNTIYF
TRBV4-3,CASSQDRDNSYEQYF
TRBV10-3,CAITGGFDEQYF
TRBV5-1,CASSLARGGQETQYF
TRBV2,CASSLLTGISGNTIYF
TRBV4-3,CASSQEASGSQTGELFF
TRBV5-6,CASSSSPEDQPQHF
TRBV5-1,CASSATGGAGYGYTF
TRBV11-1,CASSYNRWLNTEAFF
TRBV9,CASSSGELDTQYF
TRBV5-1,CASSPAGAEGETQYF
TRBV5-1,CASSLAGLSGGETQYF
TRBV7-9,CASSPRDRDYNSPLHF
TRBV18,CASSRDRGSHQPQHF
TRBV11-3,CASSSGLATGELFF
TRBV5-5,CASSSWDSPREQYF
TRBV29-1,CSVDGGGTRRGTQYF
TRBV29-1,CSVDLQFYNEQFF
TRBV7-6,CASSLDERGGGYTF
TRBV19,CASSIVLRDEQYF
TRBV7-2,CASGRGISGNTIYF
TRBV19,CASRFQQGPQETQYF
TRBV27,CASSPVGAGTEAFF
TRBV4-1,CASSQVEGPEAFF
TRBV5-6,CASIAGGQETQYF
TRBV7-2,CASSLALLETQYF
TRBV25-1,CASCGTGGATQYF
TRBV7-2,CASSLWGGITDTQYF
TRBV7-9,CASSTGRGGLFF
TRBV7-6,CASSPGQINSPLHF
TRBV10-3,CATGGGTDTQYF
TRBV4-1,CASSQDILGRGIQYF
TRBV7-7,CASSPGLGETQYF
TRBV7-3,CASSLGSSGIDTGELFF
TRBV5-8,CASSGQTVNTEAFF